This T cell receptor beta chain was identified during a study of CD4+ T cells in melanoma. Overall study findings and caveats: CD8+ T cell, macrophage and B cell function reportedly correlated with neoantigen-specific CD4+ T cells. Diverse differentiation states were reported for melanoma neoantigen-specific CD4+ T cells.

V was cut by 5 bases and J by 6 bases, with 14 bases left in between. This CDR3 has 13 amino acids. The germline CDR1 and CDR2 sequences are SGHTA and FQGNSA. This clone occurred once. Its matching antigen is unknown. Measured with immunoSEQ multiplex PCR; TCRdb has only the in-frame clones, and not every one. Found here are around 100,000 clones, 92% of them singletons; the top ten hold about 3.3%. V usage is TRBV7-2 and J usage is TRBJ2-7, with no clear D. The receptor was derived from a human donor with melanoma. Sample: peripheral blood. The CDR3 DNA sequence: TGTGCCAGCAGCCCCCCCCCGTCAGGCGAGCAGTACTTC. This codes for CASSPPPSGEQYF.